This T cell receptor beta chain appears in the sequencing data of a study of chemoradiotherapy in HPV16-positive cancers. For the study at large: A couple of HPV16-positive patients' cells yielded candidate HPV-specific clones and common motifs. Study-level results: Non-HPV-specific T cells did not expand in tumors during treatment, whereas candidate HPV-specific clones and E7-related motifs did.

A remark on this clone: Its antigen is currently unknown.

Sequencing used immunoSEQ multiplex PCR; TCRdb keeps in-frame clones, though not all of them. This sample has some 21,000 clones; about 87% occur once, and the top ten carry more than 2%. V lost 5 bases and J lost 6; bases outside the gene matches: 13. From germline, CDR1 is SGHTA and CDR2 FQGNSA. This CDR3 is built from 15 residues. Repertoires were sampled repeatedly during chemoradiotherapy. This TCR was recovered from a human donor with HPV-associated anogenital cancer. This specimen was blood, taken from a patient who underwent chemoradiotherapy. The chain has TRBV7-2 and TRBJ2-7, with TRBD2 identical over 7 bases. The CDR3 loop reads CASSIWGDYVSEQYF. CDR3 DNA: TGTGCCAGCAGCATCTGGGGGGACTATGTCTCCGAGCAGTACTTC.